The 20 T cell receptor beta chains in this list originate from one sample, sequenced in a study of T cells after posttransplantation cyclophosphamide. The naive gate required viable CD3+CD4+ or CD3+CD8+ cells with CCR7+CD45RA+CD45RO-CD95-CD27+CD28+ phenotype. Method: immunoSEQ multiplex PCR; TCRdb's copy keeps in-frame clones and lacks some. In the table there are more than 30,000 clones, under 95% of which are singletons. The source material was naive CD4+ T cells sorted from PBMCs. These receptors all stem from a woman aged 60 to 75 in good health, CMV-negative, and a related stem cell transplant donor.

V gene TRBV5-1 combines with J gene TRBJ2-7; 8 positions agree with TRBD2. The CDR3 loop spans 18 amino acids. V lost 8 bases to trimming and J lost 1 base; unmatched junction nucleotides: 20. The germline V gene encodes CDR1 SGHRS and CDR2 YFSETQ. The chain's CDR3 is CASHKGHTPRGGSYEQYF. CDR3 nucleotide sequence: TGCGCCAGTCACAAGGGACACACGCCCCGGGGGGGATCCTACGAGCAGTACTTC.

The V call is TRBV28, the J call TRBJ1-2; weak D call: TRBD1 (6 bases). This CDR3 has 14 amino acids. V lost 7 bases to trimming and J lost 8 bases, with 20 bases between them. Germline V gives CDR1 MDHEN, CDR2 SYDVKM. In DNA form, the CDR3 reads TGTGCCAGCAACCCGCGGGCAGGACAGCACGGCTACACCTTC. The encoded protein is CASNPRAGQHGYTF.

This chain joins TRBV19 and TRBJ1-1, with 10 positions matching TRBD1. The CDR3 is 13 residues long. V shed 7 bases, J shed 5 bases, and the junction held 4 bases outside the gene matches. CDR1 LNHDA and CDR2 SQIVND come from the germline V gene (reference sequence). The CDR3, as DNA: TGTGCCAGTACCTCGGACAGGGGGACTGAAGCTTTCTTT. Protein sequence: CASTSDRGTEAFF.

This rearrangement joins TRBV18 to TRBJ2-3; D may be TRBD2 (5 bases). V lost 3 bases and J lost 5, with 9 bases in between. CDR1 is KGHSH and CDR2 is LQKENI in the germline V gene. This CDR3 comprises 13 residues. The chain's CDR3 is CASSPSREDTQYF. The DNA of the CDR3 is TGTGCCAGCTCACCCTCGAGGGAAGATACGCAGTATTTT.

The rearrangement links TRBV14 to TRBJ2-2; 7 nucleotides align to TRBD1. With V trimmed by 6 bases and J by 6 bases, 7 bases remained unmatched. Per the germline V gene, CDR1 is SGHDN and CDR2 is FVKESK. The CDR3 length is 14 residues. The CDR3 sequence: CASRRQGGSGELFF. The CDR3 DNA reads as TGTGCCAGCAGGCGACAAGGGGGCTCCGGGGAGCTGTTTTTT.

This clone was counted a few times. This chain's CDR3 is CAISDGSMAFF. CDR3 bases: TGTGCCATCAGTGATGGCAGTATGGCTTTCTTT. The rearrangement links TRBV10-3 to TRBJ1-1; D remains ambiguous. This CDR3 contains 11 residues. Germline values: CDR1 ENHRY, CDR2 SYGVKD. V was pared by 3 bases and J by 11 bases, with 10 bases between.

The chain employs TRBV7-2 and TRBJ2-7, with D perhaps TRBD1 (6 bases). Germline CDR1 SGHTA, CDR2 FQGNSA. The CDR3 covers 14 residues. The V end lost 4 bases, the J end lost 2 bases, and 12 bases lay between the germline ends. This CDR3 is CASSYRGKTYEQYF. CDR3 sequence (DNA): TGTGCCAGCAGCTATAGGGGGAAGACCTACGAGCAGTACTTC. The whole variable domain, filled in from reference TRBV7-2 and TRBJ2-7, reads GAGVSQSPSNKVTEKGKDVELRCDPISGHTALYWYRQSLGQGLEFLIYFQGNSAPDKSGLPSDRFSAERTGGSVSTLTIQRTQQEDSAVYLCASSYRGKTYEQYFGPGTRLTVT.

The gene calls are TRBV6-5 and TRBJ1-5; 8 bases map to TRBD1. CDR3 length: 14 amino acids. Unmatched junction bases numbered 4, after V lost 5 bases and J lost 4 bases. CDR1 is MNHEY and CDR2 is SVGAGI in the germline V gene. CDR3: CASSRTGTNQPQHF. CDR3 DNA: TGTGCCAGCAGTAGGACAGGGACGAATCAGCCCCAGCATTTT.

This chain links TRBV6-4 with TRBJ2-1; TRBD2 might be the D (6 bases). CDR3 length: 15 amino acids. V was cut by 0 bases and J by 6 bases, with 12 bases left in between. Per the germline V gene, CDR1 is MRHNA and CDR2 is SNTAGT. The CDR3 loop is CASSDSAGPGNEQFF. The CDR3 nucleotides read TGTGCCAGCAGTGACTCTGCGGGGCCTGGCAATGAGCAGTTCTTC.

J is TRBJ1-6 and V is TRBV18; 7 bases are shared with TRBD1. This CDR3 has 15 residues. Losses at the gene ends were 4 bases for V and 10 bases for J; bases not matched to a gene: 10. Per the germline V gene, CDR1 is KGHSH and CDR2 is LQKENI. CDR3 sequence: CASSREGTAQSPLHF. CDR3 coding DNA: TGTGCCAGCTCACGCGAGGGGACAGCGCAATCACCCCTCCACTTT.

J is TRBJ1-3 and V is TRBV30; maybe TRBD1 (5 bases). CDR3 length equals 14 residues. Trimming removed 3 bases from V and 2 bases from J, with 11 bases in between. The V gene's germline CDR1 is GTSNPN and CDR2 SVGIG (reference sequence). The CDR3 nucleotides read TGTGCCTGGAGCTGGTCGGGGGCTGGAAACACCATATATTTT. Protein product: CAWSWSGAGNTIYF.

The chain has TRBV7-9 and TRBJ1-1; 7 bases agree with TRBD1. The CDR3 is 14 residues long. CDR1 is SEHNR, CDR2 FQNEAQ, per germline (reference sequence). J lost 4 bases, V lost 2 bases, and 4 bases had no gene match. The CDR3 spells CASSLSQGGTEAFF. Here the CDR3 DNA reads TGTGCCAGCAGCTTATCCCAGGGGGGCACTGAAGCTTTCTTT.

V is TRBV4-1 and J is TRBJ2-7; 7 positions match TRBD1. Trimming took 1 base from V and 5 from J; bases not matched to a gene: 8. Germline-derived CDR1 and CDR2 are MGHRA and YSYEKL. CDR3 length: 15 residues. In DNA, the CDR3 is TGCGCCAGCAGCCAAGTTCGGACAGGTGCCCACGAGCAGTACTTC. This encodes CASSQVRTGAHEQYF.

This chain links TRBV6-6 with TRBJ1-2; 7 nucleotides line up with TRBD1. Germline V gives CDR1 MNHNY, CDR2 SVGAGI (reference sequence). With V trimmed by 6 bases and J by 5 bases, 9 bases remained unmatched. The CDR3 covers 14 residues. CDR3 sequence: CASRRDSAPYGYTF. In DNA form, the CDR3 reads TGTGCCAGCAGACGGGACAGTGCCCCTTATGGCTACACCTTC.

This clone was observed a few times. This rearrangement joins TRBV10-3 to TRBJ2-2; D gene uncertain. This CDR3 contains 16 residues. V lost 0 bases to trimming and J lost 0 bases, with 8 bases between them. Per germline, CDR1 ENHRY and CDR2 SYGVKD. DNA of the CDR3: TGTGCCATCAGTGAGTCGTCGCGGCCGAACACCGGGGAGCTGTTTTTT. This encodes CAISESSRPNTGELFF.

The chain recombines TRBV14 with TRBJ2-1; 10 bases map to TRBD2. CDR1 and CDR2 (germline): SGHDN, FVKESK. After removal of 1 base from V and 2 bases from J, the junction contained 8 bases not matched to a gene. The CDR3 is 18 amino acids. CDR3 loop: CASSQVKGLAQTYNEQFF. The CDR3 nucleotides are TGTGCCAGCAGCCAAGTAAAGGGACTAGCGCAAACCTACAATGAGCAGTTCTTC.

The chain links TRBV6-5 to TRBJ2-7; D gene uncertain. Germline CDR1 reads MNHEY; CDR2 reads SVGAGI. Trimming removed 2 bases at V and 5 bases at J, with 16 bases between. CDR3 size: 15 residues. CDR3 in amino acids: CASSYGQVNPDEQYF. The DNA for the CDR3 is TGTGCCAGCAGTTACGGGCAGGTGAACCCCGACGAGCAGTACTTC.

The chain recombines TRBV14 with TRBJ1-2, with no clear D. Trimming pared 2 bases from V and 5 bases from J, leaving 12 bases between. This CDR3 spans 14 amino acids. CDR1 is SGHDN, CDR2 FVKESK, per germline. The CDR3 protein is CASSQSGRGYGYTF. In DNA form, the CDR3 reads TGTGCCAGCAGCCAATCGGGGAGAGGATATGGCTACACCTTC.

The chain has TRBV9 and TRBJ2-3, with 9 nucleotides matching TRBD2. V was clipped by 0 bases and J by 2 bases; unmatched bases: 4. CDR1 SGDLS and CDR2 YYNGEE come from the germline V gene. The CDR3 totals 16 residues. This CDR3 reads CASSVVPSGATDTQYF. CDR3 in DNA: TGTGCCAGCAGCGTAGTCCCTAGCGGGGCCACAGATACGCAGTATTTT. The variable domain in full, with the rest retrieved from reference TRBV9 and TRBJ2-3, is DSGVTQTPKHLITATGQRVTLRCSPRSGDLSVYWYQQSLDQGLQFLIQYYNGEERAKGNILERFSAQQFPDLHSELNLSSLELGDSALYFCASSVVPSGATDTQYFGPGTRLTVL.

The chain is built from TRBV9 and TRBJ2-1, with 8 bases fitting TRBD1. V dropped 4 bases and J dropped 9; count of bases not matched to a gene: 12. Germline assignment: CDR1 SGDLS and CDR2 YYNGEE. This CDR3 is built from 15 residues. CDR3: CASSPQDRDGLEQFF. CDR3 bases: TGTGCCAGCAGCCCCCAGGACAGGGATGGGCTTGAGCAGTTCTTC.